These 26 T cell receptor beta chains share one sample of origin, sequenced in a study of molecular identifiers for immune sequencing clone quantification. TCRdb processed the PCR reads anew with MiXCR; each CDR3 protein has one entry. In the table there are some 66,000 distinct CDR3 sequences, under 20% of which are singletons. Sequenced input: naive CD8+ T cells from blood, with Jurkat cell RNA spiked in. Described subset: FACS-sorted CD8+CD4-CCR7+CD45RA+ naive T cells. All receptors come from a human donor in good health. Some libraries in this study had Jurkat cell RNA spiked in.

This clonotype occurred many times. The V call is TRBV20-1, the J call TRBJ2-7; 13 nucleotides line up with TRBD2. The CDR3 is made up of 15 amino acids. Trimming at V came to 3 bases and at J to 9 bases, leaving 11 bases not matched to a gene. Germline V CDR1 and CDR2: DFQATT, SNEGSKA (reference sequence). In DNA form, the CDR3 reads TGCAGTGCTAGTCTACTAGCGGGAGGGGCCCAAGGGCAGTACTTC. Its protein product is CSASLLAGGAQGQYF.

The rearrangement uses TRBV29-1 and TRBJ2-5; 14 bases map to TRBD2. Germline-derived CDR1 and CDR2 are SQVTM and ANQGSEA. V gave up 5 bases and J gave up 7 bases; unmatched junction bases: 6. This CDR3 is 14 amino acids long. CDR3 nucleotides: TGCAGCGTTTCGGGACTAGCGGGAGCAGGGACCCAGTACTTC. Protein product: CSVSGLAGAGTQYF.

This clonotype was picked up many times. The chain combines TRBV20-1 with TRBJ1-4; D is uncertain. CDR3 size: 17 residues. Germline CDR1 and CDR2: DFQATT and SNEGSKA (reference sequence). Deletions cut 3 bases from V and 8 bases from J, with 25 bases between. The CDR3 protein is CSASYQVVGLGLEKLFF. CDR3 nucleotides: TGCAGTGCTAGTTATCAGGTCGTCGGGTTGGGCCTAGAAAAACTGTTTTTT.

The sample holds a few counts of this clonotype. Compared with germline, one end of the junction differs, possibly owing to a read error. J is TRBJ1-1 and V is TRBV7-6; D is ambiguous. Germline CDR1 and CDR2: SGHVS and FNYEAQ. The CDR3 runs to 15 residues. The CDR3 protein is CASSLGPQVNTGAFF. The CDR3 DNA reads as TGTGCCAGCAGCTTAGGACCTCAGGTGAACACTGGAGCTTTCTTT.

The table lists this clonotype with many counts. This sequence joins TRBV7-9 and TRBJ1-2; 8 bases align to TRBD1. V was clipped by 5 bases and J by 4 bases; unmatched bases: 9. Germline V gives CDR1 SEHNR, CDR2 FQNEAQ (reference sequence). CDR3 length: 15 residues. The CDR3 DNA reads as TGTGCCAGCAGCCGCCCAGGGGGCGAAAGCTATGGCTACACCTTC. It codes for CASSRPGGESYGYTF.

CDR3 region: CASSLRGREFDTQYF. The CDR3 nucleotides read TGTGCCAGCAGCTTGAGGGGGCGGGAGTTCGATACGCAGTATTTT. This chain joins TRBV5-4 and TRBJ2-3, with D perhaps matching TRBD1 or TRBD2 (7 bases each). V dropped 1 base and J dropped 6 bases, with 15 bases sitting between them. The CDR3 runs 15 residues. CDR1 and CDR2 from the germline V gene are SGHNT and YYREEE (reference sequence).

This clonotype was seen a single time. With a much larger clone just one base away, this may be a read error. The chain couples TRBV29-1 to TRBJ2-2, with D possibly being TRBD1 (5 bases). Germline V gene lookup returns CDR1 SQVTM and CDR2 ANQGSEA. V was pared by 7 bases and J by 3 bases, with 9 bases between. The CDR3 is 12 residues long. CDR3 residues: CSAPGYTGELFF. The CDR3 DNA follows: TGCAGCGCCCCAGGGTACACCGGGGAGCTGTTTTTT.

This clonotype was found many times. This chain uses TRBV7-8 with TRBJ2-3, with 11 positions matching TRBD2. CDR1 and CDR2 (germline): SGHVS, FQNEAQ. This CDR3 is built from 18 residues. V lost 4 bases to trimming and J lost 5 bases; unmatched junction nucleotides: 14. CDR3 in amino acids: CASSYTLAGGPSGDTQYF. The CDR3 DNA reads as TGTGCCAGCAGCTACACATTAGCGGGAGGGCCGTCGGGAGATACGCAGTATTTT.

This clonotype was seen repeatedly, ten times or more. The chain uses TRBV30 and TRBJ2-1, with D perhaps matching TRBD1 (5 bases). CDR1 and CDR2 (germline): GTSNPN, SVGIG (reference sequence). This CDR3 is 14 amino acids long. Trimming pared 0 bases from V and 3 bases from J, leaving 9 bases between. The CDR3 here is CAWSVEDNYNEQFF. The CDR3 DNA is TGTGCCTGGAGTGTCGAGGACAACTACAATGAGCAGTTCTTC. The whole variable domain, remainder taken from reference TRBV30 and TRBJ2-1, is SQTIHQWPATLVQPVGSPLSLECTVEGTSNPNLYWYRQAAGRGLQLLFYSVGIGQISSEVPQNLSASRPQDRQFILSSKKLLLSDSGFYLCAWSVEDNYNEQFFGPGTRLTVL.

Ten or more counts support this clonotype. V is TRBV7-2 and J is TRBJ2-1, with 9 bases lining up with TRBD2. CDR1 and CDR2 from the germline V gene are SGHTA and FQGNSA. CDR3 length: 16 residues. V was pared by 2 bases and J by 2 bases, with 4 bases of the junction left unmatched. The CDR3 spells CASSLTLAGAYNEQFF. As DNA, the CDR3 is TGTGCCAGCAGCTTAACCTTAGCGGGAGCCTACAATGAGCAGTTCTTC.

This clonotype was picked up many times. This rearrangement joins TRBV15 to TRBJ2-5; no clear D gene. The V gene lost 1 base and the J gene lost 4 bases, with 19 bases spanning the gap. CDR3 length equals 17 residues. The V gene's germline CDR1 is LNHNV and CDR2 YYDKDF (reference sequence). CDR3 sequence: CATSRGAEYYTGETQYF. CDR3 DNA: TGTGCCACCAGCAGAGGTGCGGAGTATTATACTGGAGAGACCCAGTACTTC.

This clonotype appeared many times. The chain links TRBV4-1 to TRBJ2-7; 8 bases are a match to TRBD1. With V trimmed by 2 bases and J by 1 base, 7 bases remained unmatched. Looked up from germline, CDR1 is MGHRA and CDR2 is YSYEKL. CDR3 length equals 16 residues. The CDR3 here is CASSQILGTGSYEQYF. The CDR3 nucleotides are TGCGCCAGCAGCCAAATCCTAGGGACAGGATCCTACGAGCAGTACTTC.

This clonotype was found once. A single base separates this from a much larger clone, so it may be a read error. This sequence joins TRBV5-1 and TRBJ2-2; no definite D call. Per the germline V gene, CDR1 is SGHRS and CDR2 is YFSETQ. V was pared by 4 bases and J by 3 bases, with 16 bases between. CDR3 size: 16 residues. CDR3 residues: CASSLIDPLDTGELFF. Written as DNA, the CDR3 is TGCGCCAGCAGCCTTATAGACCCCTTAGACACCGGGGAGCTGTTTTTT. Looking up the rest from reference TRBV5-1 and TRBJ2-2 gives the full variable domain: KAGVTQTPRYLIKTRGQQVTLSCSPISGHRSVSWYQQTPGQGLQFLFEYFSETQRNKGNFPGRFSGRQFSNSRSEMNVSTLELGDSALYLCASSLIDPLDTGELFFGEGSRLTVL.

This clonotype was observed many times. The chain recombines TRBV28 with TRBJ2-7; D possibly uses TRBD1 or TRBD2 (5 bases each). Per germline, CDR1 MDHEN and CDR2 SYDVKM. The V and J ends lost 6 bases and 7 bases respectively, with 19 bases between them. CDR3 length: 14 residues. The CDR3 loop is CASSSRPSGSEQYF. CDR3 DNA: TGTGCCAGCAGCTCCAGGCCCTCAGGGAGTGAGCAGTACTTC. The full variable domain, its missing parts supplied by reference TRBV28 and TRBJ2-7, is DVKVTQSSRYLVKRTGEKVFLECVQDMDHENMFWYRQDPGLGLRLIYFSYDVKMKEKGDIPEGYSVSREKKERFSLILESASTNQTSMYLCASSSRPSGSEQYFGPGTRLTVT.

This clonotype occurred many times. The genes are TRBV4-1 and TRBJ2-5, with a tentative D call TRBD2 (5 bases). Per the germline V gene, CDR1 is MGHRA and CDR2 is YSYEKL. V dropped 0 bases and J dropped 4 bases, with 15 bases sitting between them. The CDR3 runs to 16 residues. CDR3: CASSQDFYGVSETQYF. The CDR3 nucleotides read TGCGCCAGCAGCCAAGATTTTTACGGGGTCTCAGAGACCCAGTACTTC.

This clonotype was counted ten times or more. The CDR3 region has the DNA TGTGCCAGCAGCTTCCAGGGTATCACAGATACGCAGTATTTT. Translated: CASSFQGITDTQYF. The V and J genes are TRBV11-3 and TRBJ2-3; tentative D call: TRBD1 (5 bases). Trimming stripped 3 bases from V and 2 bases from J, with 9 bases between. Per germline, CDR1 SGHNT and CDR2 YENEEA. This CDR3 contains 14 residues.

To note about this clonotype: A much larger clone differs from this one at a single base, so this may be a read error. The V and J genes are TRBV6-5 and TRBJ2-3, with 7 nucleotides matching TRBD1. The germline gives CDR1 MNHEY, CDR2 SVGAGI. The CDR3 spans 12 residues. The CDR3 nucleotides read TGTGCCAGCAGTTACGGGACAGATACGCGGTATTTT. Its protein is CASSYGTDTRYF.

This clonotype was counted many times. The chain uses TRBV4-1 and TRBJ2-7; weak D call: TRBD2 (5 bases). V was pared by 2 bases and J by 3 bases, with 14 bases between. CDR3 length: 15 residues. From germline, CDR1 is MGHRA and CDR2 YSYEKL. CDR3 coding DNA: TGCGCCAGCAGCCAAACTAGGAGTTCGGTCTACGAGCAGTACTTC. Its translation is CASSQTRSSVYEQYF.

The rearrangement links TRBV12-3 or TRBV12-4 to TRBJ1-1, with 7 nucleotides matching TRBD1. Losses at the gene ends were 5 bases for V and 5 bases for J; bases not matched to a gene: 2. The CDR3 spans 12 residues. CDR3 nucleotides: TGTGCCAGCAGTGAGACAGGGACTGAAGCTTTCTTT. Protein: CASSETGTEAFF.

CDR3 amino acids: CASSPSTGSIYEQYF. In DNA, the CDR3 is TGTGCCAGCAGCCCGTCGACAGGTAGCATCTACGAGCAGTACTTC. The V gene is TRBV7-9, the J gene TRBJ2-7; weak D call: TRBD1 (6 bases). V was pared by 5 bases and J by 3 bases, with 17 bases between. This CDR3 has 15 residues. Germline CDR1 reads SEHNR; CDR2 reads FQNEAQ (reference sequence).

For this clonotype: This may come from a read error, since a much larger clone is one base off. The DNA of the CDR3 is TGTGCCAGCAGCTATGTCAAGTATGGCTACACCTTC. Protein: CASSYVKYGYTF. J is TRBJ1-2 and V is TRBV7-9, with D hard to call. Deletions cut 4 bases from V and 5 bases from J, with 8 bases between. The V gene's germline CDR1 is SEHNR and CDR2 FQNEAQ (reference sequence). The CDR3 sequence is 12 residues long.

Ten or more counts support this clonotype. The chain is built from TRBV7-9 and TRBJ2-6, with TRBD2 as a possible D gene (5 bases). The CDR3 has 17 residues. Germline V gene sequence: CDR1 SEHNR, CDR2 FQNEAQ (reference sequence). V dropped 1 base and J dropped 1 base, with 11 bases sitting between them. CDR3 amino acids: CASSLGRGESGANVLTF. The CDR3 nucleotides are TGTGCCAGCAGCTTAGGTCGGGGAGAGTCTGGGGCCAACGTCCTGACTTTC.

In this sample, this clonotype turned up a few times. The gene calls are TRBV11-2 and TRBJ2-7; D is ambiguous. There are 13 residues in the CDR3. The V gene's germline CDR1 is SGHAT and CDR2 FQNNGV. Trimming stripped 1 base from V and 2 bases from J, with 6 bases between. The CDR3 DNA is TGTGCCAGCAGCTTAGCTGATCCCTACGAGCAGTACTTC. This sequence encodes CASSLADPYEQYF.

Concerning this clonotype itself: This may be a read error: a much more frequent sequence differs by one nucleotide. CDR3 residues: CASSLGGSGGTQYF. CDR3 DNA sequence: TGTGCCAGCAGCTTAGGAGGGAGTGGAGGTACGCAGTATTTT. The J gene is TRBJ2-3, the V gene TRBV7-9; TRBD2 is a possible D gene (5 bases). CDR3 length equals 14 residues. V lost 1 base to trimming and J lost 8 bases, with 13 bases between them. Germline CDR1 SEHNR, CDR2 FQNEAQ (reference sequence).

This clonotype was detected ten times or more. The chain links TRBV9 to TRBJ1-1, with D possibly TRBD1 on 5 matching bases. Trimming took off 0 bases at V and 6 bases at J, with 9 bases between the two ends. This CDR3 comprises 13 residues. Germline CDR1 and CDR2: SGDLS and YYNGEE. CDR3 loop: CASSVAAGSEAFF. DNA of the CDR3: TGTGCCAGCAGCGTAGCTGCAGGGTCTGAAGCTTTCTTT.

The gene calls are TRBV27 and TRBJ2-3; TRBD2 aligns across 9 bases. The CDR3 has 16 amino acids. V shed 2 bases and J 0 bases; nucleotides not matched to a gene: 3. Germline V gene sequence: CDR1 MNHEY, CDR2 SMNVEV (reference sequence). The CDR3 protein is CASSLGLAMSTDTQYF. CDR3 nucleotides: TGTGCCAGCAGTTTAGGACTAGCGATGAGCACAGATACGCAGTATTTT.